This T cell receptor (beta chain) emerged from a study of blood T cell repertoires in COVID-19. Authors' methods: Nucleated cell counts were estimated from reference gene primer amplification. Measured with immunoSEQ multiplex PCR; TCRdb has only the in-frame clones, and not every one. For V, J and clone size, that table is used; D and trimming come from the DNA. The sample holds 80,000 to 95,000 clones, roughly 80% seen once. The CDR3 consists of 15 residues. Germline CDR1 and CDR2: MDHEN and SYDVKM. After removal of 5 bases from V and 1 base from J, the junction contained 6 bases not matched to a gene.

The sequence was collected from a woman of 80 years or more with active or convalescent COVID-19. The sample was peripheral blood. The chain combines TRBV28 with TRBJ2-7; 9 bases align to TRBD1. As DNA, the CDR3 is TGTGCCAGCAGTCGAGACGGGACAGGGTCCTACGAGCAGTACTTC. Protein product: CASSRDGTGSYEQYF.